The 26 T cell receptor beta chains below all came from one sample that was sequenced in a study of glioma-infiltrating T cells. Using RNA template, CDR3s of TCR alpha and beta were amplified with iRepertoire arm-PCR. TCRdb re-analysed the multiplex PCR reads in MiXCR, keeping a single row per CDR3 protein. The sample shows about 200,000 distinct CDR3 sequences, around 32% of them seen only once. Sequenced sample: glioma tissue, nonneoplastic brain tissue, or PBMCs (not recorded which). Source of these receptors: a human donor with low-grade glioma or glioblastoma, undergoing nonglioma brain surgery, or in good health (not recorded which).

This clonotype was detected a few times. CDR3 amino acids: CASSLAGGENTGELFF. In DNA form, the CDR3 reads TGTGCCAGCAGCTTAGCGGGGGGCGAGAACACCGGGGAGCTGTTTTTT. The chain joins TRBV7-2 to TRBJ2-2; D tentatively fits TRBD1 or TRBD2 (6 bases each). Germline V gene sequence: CDR1 SGHTA, CDR2 FQGNSA. This CDR3 region has 16 residues. V was shortened by 0 bases and J by 1 base, with 9 bases between the two germline ends.

This clonotype was picked up many times. The V call is TRBV20-1, the J call TRBJ2-7; D remains ambiguous. V lost 3 bases and J 0 bases, leaving 15 bases between the germline ends. The CDR3 extends over 15 amino acids. The germline V gene has CDR1 DFQATT and CDR2 SNEGSKA (reference sequence). In DNA, the CDR3 is TGCAGTGCTAGGGGCTGGGCAGTCCTCTCCTACGAGCAGTACTTC. Residues: CSARGWAVLSYEQYF.

Many counts were recorded for this clonotype. This chain links TRBV6-6 with TRBJ2-7; 7 bases are a match to TRBD1. Losses at the gene ends were 1 base for V and 2 bases for J; bases not matched to a gene: 5. In germline, CDR1 is MNHNY, CDR2 SVGAGI (reference sequence). This CDR3 comprises 15 residues. The chain's CDR3 is CASSYWTGLPYEQYF. The CDR3 region has the DNA TGTGCCAGCAGTTACTGGACAGGTCTACCCTACGAGCAGTACTTC.

Regarding this clonotype: A much larger clone lies a single base off, so this may be a read error. The chain carries TRBV4-1 and TRBJ1-5, with D tentatively TRBD1 (5 bases). Germline V gene lookup returns CDR1 MGHRA and CDR2 YSYEKL. This CDR3 is 15 amino acids long. The CDR3 is CAGSQVRDSNQPQHF. The DNA of the CDR3 is TGCGCCGGCAGCCAAGTCAGGGATAGCAATCAGCCCCAGCATTTT.

V usage is TRBV7-3 and J usage is TRBJ2-2, with 7 positions matching TRBD2. V shed 5 bases, J shed 4 bases, and the junction held 10 bases outside the gene matches. This CDR3 spans 16 amino acids. CDR1 is SGHTA, CDR2 FQGTGA, per germline. The CDR3: CASSLGGTGGTGELFF. As DNA, the CDR3 is TGTGCCAGCAGCCTGGGGGGAACGGGGGGCACCGGGGAGCTGTTTTTT.

In this sample, this clonotype turned up many times. V gene TRBV7-2 combines with J gene TRBJ2-5, with 8 nucleotides matching TRBD2. The V gene's germline CDR1 is SGHTA and CDR2 FQGNSA. The V and J ends lost 5 bases and 4 bases, in that order; junction bases with no gene match: 6. This CDR3 has 14 residues. CDR3 coding DNA: TGTGCCAGCAGCACGGGACTAGGTTCAGAGACCCAGTACTTC. Encoded protein: CASSTGLGSETQYF.

There are many counts of this clonotype. This chain uses TRBV6-1 with TRBJ2-1; 7 bases fit TRBD2. The germline gives CDR1 MNHNS, CDR2 SASEGT. V lost 6 bases to trimming and J lost 4 bases; unmatched junction nucleotides: 6. The CDR3 length is 14 residues. This chain's CDR3 is CASSGLVSYNEQFF. The CDR3 DNA reads TGTGCCAGCAGCGGACTAGTCTCTTACAATGAGCAGTTCTTC.

Comment on this clonotype: A much larger clone lies a single base off, so this may be a read error. V gene TRBV3-1 combines with J gene TRBJ2-5, with D unresolved. CDR1 is LGHDT and CDR2 is YNNKEL in the germline V gene (reference sequence). The V and J ends lost 6 bases and 5 bases respectively, with 7 bases between them. The CDR3 has 11 residues. The CDR3 DNA sequence: TGTGCCAGCAGACCCCACGAGACCCAGTACTTC. As protein: CASRPHETQYF.

This clonotype was detected many times. This chain connects TRBV7-3 to TRBJ2-5; weak D call: TRBD2 (6 bases). The CDR3 loop spans 14 amino acids. Trimming took off 4 bases at V and 2 bases at J, with 11 bases between the two ends. Germline CDR1 is SGHTA and CDR2 is FQGTGA. The CDR3 bases are TGTGCCAGCAGCTCGGGAGTGGAGCAAGAGACCCAGTACTTC. Translating gives CASSSGVEQETQYF.

This clonotype showed up just a few times. The chain has TRBV19 and TRBJ2-2, with 7 bases identical to TRBD2. With V trimmed by 7 bases and J by 5 bases, 16 bases remained unmatched. The CDR3 loop spans 17 amino acids. Germline loops: CDR1 LNHDA, CDR2 SQIVND (reference sequence). As DNA, the CDR3 is TGTGCCAGTACTCGAGAGTTCGGCGGGAGTCGGACCGGGGAGCTGTTTTTT. Translated, it gives CASTREFGGSRTGELFF.

About this clonotype: At one end the junction does not follow the germline gene, possibly because of a read error. The V gene is TRBV27, the J gene TRBJ2-7, with TRBD2 identical over 13 bases. This CDR3 has 18 amino acids. CDR1 MNHEY and CDR2 SMNVEV come from the germline V gene (reference sequence). The DNA for the CDR3 is TGTGCCAGCAGTTTAGCCGGGGGAGGGACTAGCGGGAACTACGAGCAGCACTTC. It codes for CASSLAGGGTSGNYEQHF.

As to this clonotype: A much bigger clone sits one base away, suggesting this may be a read error. V usage is TRBV20-1 and J usage is TRBJ1-2; D possibly corresponds to TRBD1 (5 bases). CDR1 is DFQATT and CDR2 is SNEGSKA in the germline V gene (reference sequence). This CDR3 comprises 15 residues. The V gene lost 2 bases and the J gene lost 8 bases, with 21 bases spanning the gap. CDR3 protein: CSARKHLSGNFGYTF. The CDR3 DNA is TGCAGTGCTAGAAAACATCTATCAGGGAATTTCGGCTACACCTTC.

Concerning this clonotype itself: Since a much larger clone is just one base distant, this may be a read error. CDR3 region: CASSLRVSERRGNEQFF. In nucleotides, the CDR3 is TGTGCCAGCAGTTTACGGGTTAGCGAGAGGAGGGGGAATGAGCAGTTCTTC. The rearrangement joins TRBV7-9 to TRBJ2-1; TRBD1 or TRBD2 may be the D gene (6 bases each). Germline V CDR1 and CDR2: SEHNR, FQNEAQ (reference sequence). Trimming pared 6 bases from V and 7 bases from J, leaving 25 bases between. This CDR3 is 17 amino acids long.

This clonotype was found many times. The chain joins TRBV20-1 to TRBJ1-6; D is uncertain. The CDR3 extends over 14 amino acids. Germline V CDR1 and CDR2: DFQATT, SNEGSKA (reference sequence). The ends were cut back, 6 bases at V and 9 bases at J, with 18 bases in the middle. Written as DNA, the CDR3 is TGCAGTGCCAGATTCCGGCTGGACGGTTCACCCCTCCACTTT. This codes for CSARFRLDGSPLHF.

A word on this clonotype: This may be a read error: a much more frequent sequence differs by one nucleotide. This chain joins TRBV4-1 and TRBJ2-3; possibly TRBD1 for D (5 bases). Germline loops: CDR1 MGHRA, CDR2 YSYEKL. There are 14 residues in the CDR3. CDR3 protein: CAGSQEMGPDTQYF. CDR3 coding DNA: TGCGCCGGCAGCCAAGAAATGGGGCCAGATACGCAGTATTTT.

This clonotype came up a few times. The chain carries TRBV6-1 and TRBJ2-3; 9 positions match TRBD1. Germline V gives CDR1 MNHNS, CDR2 SASEGT. The CDR3 covers 15 residues. With V trimmed by 6 bases and J by 6 bases, 10 bases remained unmatched. CDR3 coding DNA: TGTGCCAGCAGGACCCCGGACAGGGGAGGGGATACGCAGTATTTT. Residues: CASRTPDRGGDTQYF.

This clonotype has at least ten counts. The chain is built from TRBV20-1 and TRBJ1-3; D is uncertain. CDR1 is DFQATT, CDR2 SNEGSKA, per germline (reference sequence). The CDR3 is 13 residues long. V was trimmed by 2 bases and J by 11 bases, leaving 16 bases between them. The CDR3 loop is CSARFPAPGAIYF. The CDR3, as DNA: TGCAGTGCTAGATTCCCCGCACCGGGAGCCATATATTTT.

There are many counts of this clonotype. The rearrangement links TRBV7-2 to TRBJ2-5; 9 nucleotides line up with TRBD2. The CDR3 is 14 residues long. V shed 2 bases, J shed 3 bases, and the junction held 1 base outside the gene matches. CDR1 SGHTA and CDR2 FQGNSA come from the germline V gene. As DNA, the CDR3 is TGTGCCAGCAGCTTAAGACTAGCGGAAGAGACCCAGTACTTC. Translating it yields CASSLRLAEETQYF.

In this sample, this clonotype turned up many times. The CDR3 sequence is CSARVRLAGRVGTQYF. The CDR3 bases are TGCAGTGCTAGAGTACGACTAGCGGGCCGAGTCGGTACGCAGTATTTT. The chain is built from TRBV20-1 and TRBJ2-3; 10 bases map to TRBD2. Germline loops: CDR1 DFQATT, CDR2 SNEGSKA (reference sequence). The trim removed 1 base at V and 8 bases at J, leaving 12 bases unmatched. This CDR3 contains 16 residues.

This clonotype was recorded at least ten times. The gene calls are TRBV7-2 and TRBJ1-6; unclear D gene. CDR1 and CDR2 from the germline V gene are SGHTA and FQGNSA. V lost 0 bases and J lost 9, with 15 bases in between. The CDR3 is made up of 16 amino acids. CDR3 region: CASSLAQEGAGSPLHF. In nucleotides, the CDR3 is TGTGCCAGCAGCTTAGCGCAAGAGGGAGCAGGTTCACCCCTCCACTTT.

This clonotype occurred many times. The CDR3 DNA reads TGTGCCAGCAGTACCCCTCGAGGCGGGGACGAGCAGTACTTC. The encoded protein is CASSTPRGGDEQYF. The chain combines TRBV25-1 with TRBJ2-7; D possibly corresponds to TRBD2 (6 bases). This CDR3 is built from 14 residues. V was trimmed by 5 bases and J by 5 bases, leaving 16 bases between them. Per the germline V gene, CDR1 is MGHDK and CDR2 is SYGVNS.

This clonotype appeared a few times. This may stem from a read error, because a much larger clone lies one nucleotide away. The gene calls are TRBV7-6 and TRBJ2-1; D is ambiguous. Trimming removed 5 bases from V and 4 bases from J, with 21 bases in between. The CDR3 is 17 amino acids. Germline-derived CDR1 and CDR2 are SGHVS and FNYEAQ. This chain's CDR3 is CASSGSVRFGSYNEQFF. The CDR3 DNA reads TGTGCCAGCAGCGGCTCCGTCAGGTTCGGAAGTTACAATGAGCAGTTCTTC.

Concerning this clonotype itself: This may come from a read error, since a much larger clone is one base off. The rearrangement uses TRBV2 and TRBJ2-7; D ambiguous. Trimming took 4 bases from V and 5 from J, leaving 12 bases between them. The CDR3 consists of 13 residues. The germline CDR1 and CDR2 sequences are SNHLY and FYNNEI. CDR3 bases: TGTGCCAGCAGTGGTCGACGGATCGACGAGCAGTACTTC. Amino acids: CASSGRRIDEQYF.

Worth noting for this clonotype: This may come from a read error, since a much larger clone is one base off. The chain employs TRBV15 and TRBJ2-7; 8 bases align to TRBD1. The closer fit of TRBJ2-1 to the DNA end suggests the J call may be wrong. Per germline, CDR1 LNHNV and CDR2 YYDKDF (reference sequence). The CDR3 consists of 16 residues. CDR3 region: CATSRGQGILSSEQFF. CDR3 in DNA: TGTGCCACCAGCAGAGGACAGGGGATATTATCCAGTGAGCAGTTCTTC.

As for this clonotype: This may arise from a read error, as a much more abundant clone is one base away. This chain connects TRBV19 to TRBJ1-1, with D unresolved. Germline assignment: CDR1 LNHDA and CDR2 SQIVND (reference sequence). Trimming removed 2 bases from V and 1 base from J, with 14 bases in between. The CDR3 contains 16 residues. CDR3 region: CASSIYFGRANTEAFF. In DNA form, the CDR3 reads TGTGCCAGTAGTATATATTTCGGCAGAGCGAACACTGAAGCTTTCTTT.

This clonotype was seen ten or more times. The rearrangement links TRBV6-2 or TRBV6-3 to TRBJ2-7; D is perhaps TRBD1 (5 bases). Trimming pared 5 bases from V and 2 bases from J, leaving 13 bases between. CDR1 is MNHEY and CDR2 is SVGEGT in the germline V gene. This CDR3 comprises 14 residues. CDR3 region: CASSLQVFTYEQYF. Here the CDR3 DNA reads TGTGCCAGCAGTCTACAGGTTTTTACCTACGAGCAGTACTTC.